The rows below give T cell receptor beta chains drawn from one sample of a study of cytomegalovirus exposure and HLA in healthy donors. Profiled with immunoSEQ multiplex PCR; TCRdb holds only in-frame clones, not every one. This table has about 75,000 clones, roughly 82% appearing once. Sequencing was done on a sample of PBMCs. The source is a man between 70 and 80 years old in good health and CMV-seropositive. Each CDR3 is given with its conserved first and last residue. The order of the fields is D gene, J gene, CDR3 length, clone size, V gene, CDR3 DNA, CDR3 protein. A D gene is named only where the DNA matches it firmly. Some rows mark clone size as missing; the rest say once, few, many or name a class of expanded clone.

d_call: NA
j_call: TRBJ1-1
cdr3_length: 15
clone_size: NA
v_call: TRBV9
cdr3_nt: TGTGCCAGCAGCGTCCGCCCAGGAGGGTTCGCTGAAGCTTTCTTT
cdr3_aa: CASSVRPGGFAEAFF

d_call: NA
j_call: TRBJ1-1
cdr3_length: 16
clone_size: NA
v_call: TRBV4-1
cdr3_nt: TGCGCCAGCAGCCAAGAGGTACGGGGTGTGAACACTGAAGCTTTCTTT
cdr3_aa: CASSQEVRGVNTEAFF

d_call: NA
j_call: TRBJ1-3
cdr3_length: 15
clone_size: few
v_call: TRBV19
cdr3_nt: TGTGCCAGTAGTATAGTAGCAGCCTCTGGAAACACCATATATTTT
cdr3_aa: CASSIVAASGNTIYF

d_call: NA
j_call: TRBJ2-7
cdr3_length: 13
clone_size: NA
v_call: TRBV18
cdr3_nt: TGTGCCAGCTCACCATACATCTTGAACGAGCAGTACTTC
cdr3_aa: CASSPYILNEQYF

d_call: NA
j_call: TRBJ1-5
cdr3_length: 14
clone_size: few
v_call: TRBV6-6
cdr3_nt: TGTGCCAGCAGCTTTCCAGGCGGCAATCAGCCCCAGCATTTT
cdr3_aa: CASSFPGGNQPQHF

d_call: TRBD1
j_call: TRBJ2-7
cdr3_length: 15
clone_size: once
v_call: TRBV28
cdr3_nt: TGTGCCAGCAAACCCCGGGACAGGATCGTCTACGAGCAGTACTTC
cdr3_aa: CASKPRDRIVYEQYF

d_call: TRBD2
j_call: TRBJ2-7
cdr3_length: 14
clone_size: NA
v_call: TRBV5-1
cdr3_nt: TGCGCCAGCAGCTTGGGACTAGCGGGAGTCGAGCAGTACTTC
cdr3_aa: CASSLGLAGVEQYF

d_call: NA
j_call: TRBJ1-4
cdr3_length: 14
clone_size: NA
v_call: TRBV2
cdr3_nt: TGTGCCAGCAGTGAGGCAGGGGCTTTTGAAAAACTGTTTTTT
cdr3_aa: CASSEAGAFEKLFF

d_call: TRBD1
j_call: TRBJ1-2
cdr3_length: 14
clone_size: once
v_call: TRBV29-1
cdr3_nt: TGCAGCGTTGAACCGGGACAGGGATACTATGGCTACACCTTC
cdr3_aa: CSVEPGQGYYGYTF

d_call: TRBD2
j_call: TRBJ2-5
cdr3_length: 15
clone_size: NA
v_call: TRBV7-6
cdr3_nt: TGTGCCAGCAGCTACAACCTAGCGGGGAAAGAGACCCAGTACTTC
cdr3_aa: CASSYNLAGKETQYF

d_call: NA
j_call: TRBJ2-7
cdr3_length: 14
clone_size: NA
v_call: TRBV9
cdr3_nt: TGTGCCAGCAGCGTAGAGAGCTACCCCTACGAGCAGTACTTC
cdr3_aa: CASSVESYPYEQYF

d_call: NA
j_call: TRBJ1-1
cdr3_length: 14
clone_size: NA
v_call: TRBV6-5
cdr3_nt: TGTGCCAGCAAATTACCAGGGGAGAACACTGAAGCTTTCTTT
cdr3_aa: CASKLPGENTEAFF

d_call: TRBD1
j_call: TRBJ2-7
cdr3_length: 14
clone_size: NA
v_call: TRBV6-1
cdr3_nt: TGTGCCACCCAGGACAGGCTCCCTCCCTTTGAGCAGTACTTC
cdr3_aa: CATQDRLPPFEQYF

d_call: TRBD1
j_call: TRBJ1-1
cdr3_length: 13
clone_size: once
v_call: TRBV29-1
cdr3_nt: TGCAGCGTTGACCCTACAGGGGTCACTGAAGCTTTCTTT
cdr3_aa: CSVDPTGVTEAFF

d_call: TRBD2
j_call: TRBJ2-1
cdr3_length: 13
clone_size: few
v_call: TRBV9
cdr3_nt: TGTGCCAGCAGCCCTAGCGGGGGGCTTCCCCAGTTCTTC
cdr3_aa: CASSPSGGLPQFF

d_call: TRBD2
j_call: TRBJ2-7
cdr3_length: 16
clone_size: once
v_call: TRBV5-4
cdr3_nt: TGTGCCAGCAGCTCCGGACTAGCGGGAGAGGGCTACGAGCAGTACTTC
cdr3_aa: CASSSGLAGEGYEQYF

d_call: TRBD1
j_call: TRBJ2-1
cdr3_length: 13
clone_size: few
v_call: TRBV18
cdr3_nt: TGTGCCAGCTCACCACAGACAGGGAATGAGCAGTTCTTC
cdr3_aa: CASSPQTGNEQFF

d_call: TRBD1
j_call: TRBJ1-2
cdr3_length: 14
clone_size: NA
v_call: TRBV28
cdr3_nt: TGTGCCAGCAGTTTTGGGACAGCCTACTATGGCTACACCTTC
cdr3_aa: CASSFGTAYYGYTF

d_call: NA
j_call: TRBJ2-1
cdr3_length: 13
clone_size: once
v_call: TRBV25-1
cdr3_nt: TGTGCCAGCAGTGATTTCAGTTACAATGAGCAGTTCTTC
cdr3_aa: CASSDFSYNEQFF

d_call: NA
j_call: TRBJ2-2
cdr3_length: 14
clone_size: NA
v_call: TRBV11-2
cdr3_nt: TGTGCCAGCAGCCCCGTCAACCGGGCCGGGGAGCTGTTTTTT
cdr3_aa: CASSPVNRAGELFF

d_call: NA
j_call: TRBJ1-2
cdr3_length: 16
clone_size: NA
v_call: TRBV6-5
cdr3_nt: TGTGCCAGCAGTTACTCAGCGGGGGGTGGGAACTATGGCTACACCTTC
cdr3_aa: CASSYSAGGGNYGYTF

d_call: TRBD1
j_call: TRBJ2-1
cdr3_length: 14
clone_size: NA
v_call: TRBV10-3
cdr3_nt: TGTGCCATCAGTGAGCTACAGGGGGCTGGTGAGCAGTTCTTC
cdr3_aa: CAISELQGAGEQFF

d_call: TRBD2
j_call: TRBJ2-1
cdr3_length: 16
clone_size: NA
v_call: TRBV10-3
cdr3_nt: TGTGCCATCAGTAGCGGAACTAGCGGGAGAAGGGATGAGCAGTTCTTC
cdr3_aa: CAISSGTSGRRDEQFF

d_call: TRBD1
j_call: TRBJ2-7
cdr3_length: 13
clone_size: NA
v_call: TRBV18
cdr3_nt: TGTGCCAGCTCACCCCAGGGGGCTTACGAGCAGTACTTC
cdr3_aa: CASSPQGAYEQYF

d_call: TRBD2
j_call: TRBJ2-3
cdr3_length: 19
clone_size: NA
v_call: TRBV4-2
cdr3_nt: TGTGCCAGCAGCCAAGATGGGACTAGCGGGAGGGCTAACACAGATACGCAGTATTTT
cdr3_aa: CASSQDGTSGRANTDTQYF

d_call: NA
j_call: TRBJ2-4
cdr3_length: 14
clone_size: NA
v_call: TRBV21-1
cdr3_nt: TGTGCCAGCAGCCCCGGGCCCGACAGGGTCCGTAACTACTTC
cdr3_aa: CASSPGPDRVRNYF

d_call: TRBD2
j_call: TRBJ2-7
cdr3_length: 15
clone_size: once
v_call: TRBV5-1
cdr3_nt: TGCGCCAGCAGCACTGGGACTAGCGACTCCTACGAGCAGTACTTC
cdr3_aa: CASSTGTSDSYEQYF

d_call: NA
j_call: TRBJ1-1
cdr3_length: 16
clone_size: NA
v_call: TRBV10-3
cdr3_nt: TGTGCCATCAGTGAGTCCCAGGGGATAGGGAACACTGAAGCTTTCTTT
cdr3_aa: CAISESQGIGNTEAFF

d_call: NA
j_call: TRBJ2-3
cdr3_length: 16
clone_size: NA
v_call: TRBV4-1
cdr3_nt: TGCGCCAGCAGCCCGGGGAGGGGGGCGAGCACAGATACGCAGTATTTT
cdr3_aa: CASSPGRGASTDTQYF

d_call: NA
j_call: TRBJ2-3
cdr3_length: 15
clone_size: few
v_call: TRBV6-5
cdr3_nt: TGTGCCAGCAGTTACTCGGGCAGCCGCACAGATACGCAGTATTTT
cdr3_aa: CASSYSGSRTDTQYF

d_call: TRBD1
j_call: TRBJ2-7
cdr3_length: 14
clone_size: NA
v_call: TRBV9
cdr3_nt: TGTGCCAGCAGCCTAGGACAGGGGGCCCTCGAGCAGTACTTC
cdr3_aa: CASSLGQGALEQYF

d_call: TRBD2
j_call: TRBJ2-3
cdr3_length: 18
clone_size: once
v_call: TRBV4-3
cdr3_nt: TGCGCCAGCAGCCAAGATGGGAACCCTAGCGGACGCACAGATACGCAGTATTTT
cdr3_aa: CASSQDGNPSGRTDTQYF

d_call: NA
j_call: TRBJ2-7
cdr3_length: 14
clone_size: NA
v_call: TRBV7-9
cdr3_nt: TGTGCCAGCAGCTTAGGGGGGAGGTCCTACGAGCAGTACTTC
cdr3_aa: CASSLGGRSYEQYF

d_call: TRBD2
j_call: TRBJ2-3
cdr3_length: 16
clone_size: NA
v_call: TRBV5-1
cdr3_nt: TGCGCCAGCAGCTTCGCTAGCGGGGGGGGTACAGATACGCAGTATTTT
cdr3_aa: CASSFASGGGTDTQYF

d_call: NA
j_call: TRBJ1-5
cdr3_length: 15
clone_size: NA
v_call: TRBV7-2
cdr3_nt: TGTGCCAGCAGCTTAGGTGGTAGGGGAAATCAGCCCCAGCATTTT
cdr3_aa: CASSLGGRGNQPQHF

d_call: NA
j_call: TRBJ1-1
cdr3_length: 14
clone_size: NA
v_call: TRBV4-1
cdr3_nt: TGCGCCAGCAGCCCTCCCCTGCGGGTGGGTGAAGCTTTCTTT
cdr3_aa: CASSPPLRVGEAFF

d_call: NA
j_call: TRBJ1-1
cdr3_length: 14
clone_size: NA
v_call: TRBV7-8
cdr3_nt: TGTGCCAGCAGCTTAGTTACAGGGAACACTGAAGCTTTCTTT
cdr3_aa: CASSLVTGNTEAFF

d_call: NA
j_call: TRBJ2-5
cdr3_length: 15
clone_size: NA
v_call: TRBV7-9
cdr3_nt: TGTGCCAGCAGCTTAGCCTCTGGGGCGGGGGAGACCCAGTACTTC
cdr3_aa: CASSLASGAGETQYF

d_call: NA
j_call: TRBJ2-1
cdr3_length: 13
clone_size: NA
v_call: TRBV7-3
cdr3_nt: TGTGCCAGCAGCTTAAGCGGGATGTATGAGCAGTTCTTC
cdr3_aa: CASSLSGMYEQFF

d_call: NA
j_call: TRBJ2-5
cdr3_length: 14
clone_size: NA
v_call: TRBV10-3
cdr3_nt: TGTGCCATCAGAGGGCAGGGGAGTGGAGAGACCCAGTACTTC
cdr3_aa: CAIRGQGSGETQYF

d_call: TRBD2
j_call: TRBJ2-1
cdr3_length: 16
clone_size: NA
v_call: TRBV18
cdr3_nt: TGTGCCAGCTCATCAAGACTAGCGGATTCCTACAATGAGCAGTTCTTC
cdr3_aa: CASSSRLADSYNEQFF

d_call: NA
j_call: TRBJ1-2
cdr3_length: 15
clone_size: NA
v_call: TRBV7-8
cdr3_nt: TGTGCCAGCAGCTTAGCGCCCACAGGGCCCCTGGGCTACACCTTC
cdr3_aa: CASSLAPTGPLGYTF